This entry is about one T cell receptor beta chain. The source of the sample is a study of blood T cell repertoires in COVID-19. On the study more broadly: Material from acute and convalescent COVID-19 was sourced from the United States, Italy and Spain.

V was trimmed by 6 bases and J by 5 bases, leaving 16 bases between them. The CDR3 runs 14 residues. Germline CDR1 and CDR2: ENHRY and SYGVKD. In the authors' workflow: Scientists estimated how many nucleated cells there were by amplifying reference gene primers. Measured with immunoSEQ multiplex PCR; TCRdb has only the in-frame clones, and not every one. V and J calls and clone size are those listed in that table; D and trimming were worked out from the DNA. The sample holds approximately 150,000 clones, roughly 84% seen once. Sequencing input: peripheral blood. V is TRBV10-3 and J is TRBJ2-5; perhaps TRBD2 as D (6 bases). The receptor was derived from a human donor in a cohort sampled during active COVID-19. The CDR3 coding sequence is TGTGCCATCAGAGAACCGGGACTCGAGGAGACCCAGTACTTC. The encoded protein is CAIREPGLEETQYF.